The clone carrying this T cell receptor beta chain occurred many times. TCRdb processed the 5' RACE reads anew with MiXCR; each CDR3 protein has one entry. The sample includes fewer than 80,000 distinct CDR3 sequences, around 5.2% seen only once; the top ten take around 2.8%. This entry is derived from a study of neurological immune-mediated disorders. The germline V gene encodes CDR1 SGHRS and CDR2 YFSETQ. The CDR3 runs to 12 residues. With 0 bases removed from V and 8 bases from J, the gap between germline ends came to 8 bases. This sequence originates from a woman in her 30s with multiple sclerosis. What was sequenced was PBMCs. The chain carries TRBV5-1 and TRBJ1-1; possible D gene TRBD1, 6 bases. CDR3 region: CASSLDGQEAFF. The CDR3 nucleotides read TGCGCCAGCAGCTTGGACGGACAGGAAGCTTTCTTT. The complete variable domain, with remaining parts taken from reference TRBV5-1 and TRBJ1-1, reads KAGVTQTPRYLIKTRGQQVTLSCSPISGHRSVSWYQQTPGQGLQFLFEYFSETQRNKGNFPGRFSGRQFSNSRSEMNVSTLELGDSALYLCASSLDGQEAFFGQGTRLTVV.